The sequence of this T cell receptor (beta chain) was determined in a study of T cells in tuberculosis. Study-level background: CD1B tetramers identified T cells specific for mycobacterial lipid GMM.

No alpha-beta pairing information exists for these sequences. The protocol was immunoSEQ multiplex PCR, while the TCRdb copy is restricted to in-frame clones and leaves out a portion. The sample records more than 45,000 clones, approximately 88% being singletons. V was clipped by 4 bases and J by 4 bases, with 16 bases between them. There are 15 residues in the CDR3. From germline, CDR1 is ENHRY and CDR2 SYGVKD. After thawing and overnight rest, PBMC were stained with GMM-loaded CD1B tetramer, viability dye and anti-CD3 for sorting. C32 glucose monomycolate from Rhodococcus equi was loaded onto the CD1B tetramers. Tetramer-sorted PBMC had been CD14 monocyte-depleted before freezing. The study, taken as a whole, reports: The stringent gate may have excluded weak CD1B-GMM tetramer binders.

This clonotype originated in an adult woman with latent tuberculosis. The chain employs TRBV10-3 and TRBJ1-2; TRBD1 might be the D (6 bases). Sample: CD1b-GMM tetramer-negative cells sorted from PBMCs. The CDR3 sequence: CAISAGGQGSYGYTF. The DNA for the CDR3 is TGTGCCATCAGTGCGGGCGGGCAGGGGAGCTATGGCTACACCTTC.